This TCR beta chain stems from a study of OX40 agonist ivuxolimab in advanced cancers. About the study: In this trial design, patients received ivuxolimab intravenously at 0.01 to 10 mg/kg every 2 weeks.

CDR3 size: 15 residues. Germline V CDR1 and CDR2: LGHNA, YSLEER. The junction had 7 bases not matched to a gene; V was cut back by 6 bases and J by 0 bases. Overall study findings and caveats: At doses 0.1 to 3.0 mg/kg, CD4+ and CD8+ clones expanded. CD8+ T cells (on average) carried more expanded clones than CD4+ T cells.

On this clone: The antigen is undetermined.

This table comes from immunoSEQ multiplex PCR, and its TCRdb copy is limited to in-frame clones, with some not included. The sample lists 100,000 or so clones, roughly 94% seen once, with less than 0.2% in the top ten. No patient had autoimmune disease or received systemic immunosuppression. The source is an adult with an advanced solid tumor such as melanoma, head and neck, liver or kidney cancer. The starting material was CD4+ or CD8+ T cells sorted from blood, obtained in a trial of the OX40 agonist ivuxolimab. The chain joins TRBV4-3 to TRBJ1-1; 7 bases line up with TRBD1. CDR3 sequence reads: CASSKTTGVNTEAFF. In nucleotides, the CDR3 is TGCGCCAGCAGTAAAACAACAGGGGTGAACACTGAAGCTTTCTTT.